The subject of this entry is one TCR beta chain. Its antigen target is currently unknown. Qualities for individual bases were not recorded, and no much larger clone is one base off. The library was generated by 5' RACE. Sequencing was performed on an Illumina HiSeq 2000. A universal primer binding site was added through template switching, and the final cDNA carried a unique molecular identifier so that TCR cDNA molecules could be counted accurately. Specific primers in the conserved constant-segment region were used to synthesize first-strand cDNA for the TCR alpha and beta chains. To control for contamination, each cDNA library was double barcoded with a SMART-Mk sample barcode plus Illumina barcodes. TruSeq adapter sequences and Illumina sample barcodes were added in two successive PCR steps. TCR alpha and beta cDNA libraries were sequenced on the Illumina HiSeq platform with custom primers. Regarding the original processing steps: Unique molecular identifiers were extracted from raw reads with MiGEC, and CDR3 positions were determined with MiXCR. For each individual, recombination models were inferred using an EM algorithm with the repgenHMM and IGoR tools. Shared clonotype analysis was performed with the tcR package in R, normalizing sharing by the product of cloneset sizes. To study raw recombination without the effects of thymic and clonal selection, out-of-frame nonproductive sequences were analyzed. The public reads were reprocessed in TCRdb via fastp at Q25 and MiXCR, keeping in-frame beta chains. Every distinct CDR3 protein forms one entry, paired with its most common genes and DNA. None of the V and J calls come from the authors' own analysis; TCRdb made them. The sample has some 690,000 distinct CDR3 sequences on record, around 20% of them singletons. Roughly 4% of the sample belongs to the ten largest clones.

CDR1 and CDR2, per the germline V gene, are SQVTM and ANQGSEA. From V the trimming removes 3 bases and from J it removes 3 bases, while the gene matches leave 5 bases of the junction unaccounted for. The CDR3 starts with the cysteine, ends with the phenylalanine, and has 14 residues. The sequence is cut down to CDR3 DNA, 42 bases in frame from base 1. The data stem from a study of identical twins (dated by TCRdb to about 2016). Concerning the study at large: To test whether fetal clonotypes persist, the study used deep sequencing on TCR alpha and beta repertoires from monozygotic twins, unrelated adults of various ages, and cord blood. To rule out contamination, the twin experiments were replicated at different times with different library preparation protocols.

Every donor in the study was a healthy Caucasian. Three pairs of female monozygotic twins, all aged roughly 18 to 29 years, were included in the twin cohort. The RNA used for TCR libraries was isolated from peripheral blood mononuclear cells. Summary of the overall study and its limitations: Abundant cord blood beta clonotypes had fewer insertions, young adult naive repertoires showed a similar but weaker trend, and memory repertoires showed no such trend. Because the same donors could not be followed over many years, the conclusions depended on cross-sectional statistical analysis. Zero-insertion analyses could be partly confounded by invariant T cells such as MAIT and iNKT, although diverse VJ usage argued against such confounding for most clonotypes. Out-of-frame TCR alpha sharing in monozygotic twins was systematically underestimated by recombination models, whereas sharing between unrelated individuals was in agreement with the recombination models. The excess sharing between twins in beta out-of-frame sequences was weaker because fewer shared sequences reduced the signal-to-noise ratio. Compared with coincidental sharing between unrelated individuals, an excess of low generation-probability sequences was observed among out-of-frame TCR alpha sequences shared between twins.

The sample was also linked to a second study, of T cells expressing NK-cell markers. Per that second paper: In sorted CD3+CD56+NKG2C+, CD3+CD56+NKG2C- and CD3+CD56-NKG2C+ T-cell subsets from roughly 8 donors, TCR beta-chain repertoires were profiled. Of the eight sequenced donors, seven were found to be HCMV-seropositive and one was found to be HCMV-seronegative. In several experiments an anti-gammadeltaTCR antibody was added to restrict sorting to alphabetaTCR-expressing T cells. For 6 or 7 donors, the dominant CD3+CD56+NKG2C+ clonotypes were among the top 10 CD8+ clonotypes and accounted for roughly 1.0-7.5% of CD8+ T cells. Those dominant clonotypes were again the most abundant among CD3+CD56-NKG2C+ cells in a handful of donors, at about 28.3-65%. Whether the expanded NKG2C-expressing T cell clones were specific for HCMV antigens was left unclear. The study sequenced eight donors, all healthy volunteers chosen at random: three men and five women. A commercial ELISA kit detecting HCMV-specific IgG in serum was used to determine HCMV serostatus. Bulk peripheral blood T-cell repertoires were additionally sequenced from unsorted PBMC for six donors. MIGEC was used to demultiplex reads and group the reads by UMI, and MiTCR was used to assemble and quantify clonotypes. To remove erroneous sequences, TCR cDNA sequences were retained only when supported by two or more reads. The tcR package was used for downstream repertoire analysis, and clonotypes were matched between fractions using CDR3 nucleotide sequence together with V segment. VDJmatch was used to annotate antigen specificity against VDJdb, with one amino acid substitution allowed in CDR3.

The rearranged segments are TRBV29-1 and TRBJ2-1; TRBD2 lines up with 7 middle nucleotides. The specimen sequenced was PBMCs. The sequence was obtained from a woman between 18 and 29 years old in good health. At the DNA level, the sequence is TGCAGCGTTGACCCCCAGCGGGGCTACAATGAGCAGTTCTTC. It translates to CSVDPQRGYNEQFF.